These 25 T cell receptor beta chains share one sample of origin, sequenced in a study of Ad26.COV2.S vaccination and SARS-CoV-2 variants. The treatment was: roughly 18 received Ad26.COV2.S at low or high dose, single or two shots; several received placebo; per-sample allocation not given. After the first vaccine or placebo injection, samples were drawn on day 63. Generated by immunoSEQ multiplex PCR, the TCRdb table keeps only in-frame clones and is missing some. The repertoire holds roughly 240,000 clones, with 70% to 90% as singletons. The source material was peripheral blood, sampled in a trial of Ad26.COV2.S vaccine versus placebo. These receptors were obtained from a person between 18 and 60 years old who received the Ad26.COV2.S COVID-19 vaccine or a placebo.

V and J are TRBV27 and TRBJ2-2; D possibly uses TRBD1 or TRBD2 (6 bases each). Germline V gene lookup returns CDR1 MNHEY and CDR2 SMNVEV (reference sequence). There are 16 residues in the CDR3. Trimming shortened V by 6 bases and J by 2 bases, and 16 bases separated the two germline ends. The CDR3 loop reads CASSRMGGRNTGELFF. The CDR3 bases are TGTGCCAGCAGCCGCATGGGGGGCCGAAACACCGGGGAGCTGTTTTTT.

The chain links TRBV6-6 to TRBJ1-5, with TRBD1 matching 10 bases. Germline V gene sequence: CDR1 MNHNY, CDR2 SVGAGI (reference sequence). The CDR3 extends over 14 amino acids. After removal of 2 bases from V and 12 bases from J, the junction contained 7 bases not matched to a gene. CDR3 sequence reads: CASSYGTGVWYQHF. DNA of the CDR3: TGTGCCAGCAGTTACGGGACAGGGGTGTGGTACCAGCATTTT.

The gene calls are TRBV7-2 and TRBJ2-4, with D perhaps matching TRBD1 (6 bases). Germline V CDR1 and CDR2: SGHTA, FQGNSA. This CDR3 region has 16 residues. The germline V and J ends were trimmed by 4 bases and 0 bases, with 13 bases remaining between them. CDR3: CASSSDRVLAKNIQYF. The CDR3 bases are TGTGCCAGCAGCTCGGACAGAGTACTAGCCAAAAACATTCAGTACTTC.

V usage is TRBV9 and J usage is TRBJ2-1; 8 bases fit TRBD2. Germline loops: CDR1 SGDLS, CDR2 YYNGEE. V was clipped by 3 bases and J by 6 bases; unmatched bases: 5. The CDR3 extends over 14 amino acids. The DNA for the CDR3 is TGTGCCAGCAGCGCCTCCGGGACTAGCAATGAGCAGTTCTTC. This encodes CASSASGTSNEQFF. Together with reference TRBV9 and TRBJ2-1, the CDR3 gives the full variable domain: DSGVTQTPKHLITATGQRVTLRCSPRSGDLSVYWYQQSLDQGLQFLIQYYNGEERAKGNILERFSAQQFPDLHSELNLSSLELGDSALYFCASSASGTSNEQFFGPGTRLTVL.

A remark on this clone: Other DNA sequences within the sample encode an identical CDR3. The chain is built from TRBV4-3 and TRBJ2-7; weak D call: TRBD2 (6 bases). CDR1 and CDR2 (germline): LGHNA, YSLEER. V gave up 1 base and J gave up 0 bases, with 10 bases separating them. The CDR3 sequence is 15 residues long. This chain's CDR3 is CASSQARDSSYEQYF. The CDR3 coding sequence is TGCGCCAGCAGCCAAGCTCGGGACTCCTCCTACGAGCAGTACTTC.

The CDR3: CASSYGGGVTYGYTF. The CDR3 DNA follows: TGTGCCAGCAGTTATGGGGGAGGAGTGACCTATGGCTACACCTTC. V gene TRBV28 combines with J gene TRBJ1-2, with a possible D match to TRBD1 (5 bases). Germline lookup yields CDR1 MDHEN and CDR2 SYDVKM. The CDR3 covers 15 residues. V was shortened by 4 bases and J by 4 bases, with 16 bases between the two germline ends.

The chain recombines TRBV7-2 with TRBJ2-7, with TRBD1 identical over 8 bases. Trimming cost V 2 bases and J 1 base; bases outside gene matches: 7. The CDR3 totals 16 residues. Germline assignment: CDR1 SGHTA and CDR2 FQGNSA. CDR3 loop: CASSLTTGAQSYEQYF. CDR3 coding DNA: TGTGCCAGCAGCTTAACGACAGGGGCCCAGTCCTACGAGCAGTACTTC. The whole variable domain, remainder taken from reference TRBV7-2 and TRBJ2-7, is GAGVSQSPSNKVTEKGKDVELRCDPISGHTALYWYRQSLGQGLEFLIYFQGNSAPDKSGLPSDRFSAERTGGSVSTLTIQRTQQEDSAVYLCASSLTTGAQSYEQYFGPGTRLTVT.

The V and J genes are TRBV5-1 and TRBJ2-5; 7 nucleotides match TRBD2. V lost 3 bases to trimming and J lost 4 bases; unmatched junction nucleotides: 9. Per germline, CDR1 SGHRS and CDR2 YFSETQ. The CDR3 totals 15 residues. The CDR3 protein is CASSSSGVSGETQYF. As DNA, the CDR3 is TGCGCCAGCAGCTCGAGCGGGGTGAGTGGAGAGACCCAGTACTTC.

The chain joins TRBV5-1 to TRBJ1-5, with 10 nucleotides matching TRBD1. The CDR3 extends over 14 amino acids. The germline V gene encodes CDR1 SGHRS and CDR2 YFSETQ. The ends lost 4 bases at V and 6 bases at J; junction bases unmatched: 4. The CDR3 is CASSPGTGVQPQHF. CDR3 nucleotide sequence: TGCGCCAGCAGCCCCGGGACAGGGGTTCAGCCCCAGCATTTT.

The CDR3 is CASSLFSDTQYF. CDR3 nucleotide sequence: TGTGCCAGCAGTTTGTTCTCGGATACGCAGTATTTT. The chain recombines TRBV28 with TRBJ2-3; D remains unclear. The CDR3 contains 12 residues. The V end was cut by 3 bases, the J end by 6 bases, with 7 bases between. CDR1 MDHEN and CDR2 SYDVKM come from the germline V gene.

The CDR3 region is CASSLADIGSPLHF. CDR3 bases: TGTGCCAGCAGCTTAGCAGATATAGGGTCACCCCTCCACTTT. The V and J genes are TRBV7-2 and TRBJ1-6, with D unresolved. The CDR3 is 14 amino acids. CDR1 and CDR2 from the germline V gene are SGHTA and FQGNSA. V was trimmed by 0 bases and J by 10 bases, leaving 10 bases between them.

This CDR3 reads CASSLWPERGTDTQYF. DNA of the CDR3: TGTGCCAGCAGCTTATGGCCTGAGCGGGGCACAGATACGCAGTATTTT. This sequence joins TRBV7-2 and TRBJ2-3, with D perhaps matching TRBD2 (6 bases). The CDR3 has 16 amino acids. The germline gives CDR1 SGHTA, CDR2 FQGNSA. Between the trimmed V and J ends, which lost 2 bases and 1 base, there was a span of 13 bases. Complete variable domain (other parts from reference TRBV7-2 and TRBJ2-3): GAGVSQSPSNKVTEKGKDVELRCDPISGHTALYWYRQSLGQGLEFLIYFQGNSAPDKSGLPSDRFSAERTGGSVSTLTIQRTQQEDSAVYLCASSLWPERGTDTQYFGPGTRLTVL.

The V and J genes are TRBV28 and TRBJ2-7, with 7 bases identical to TRBD2. This CDR3 is built from 16 residues. Germline CDR1 reads MDHEN; CDR2 reads SYDVKM. Trimming at V came to 10 bases and at J to 5 bases, leaving 20 bases not matched to a gene. DNA of the CDR3: TGTGCCACACAGCCTCCGCGAGGGGAGGGCGTTGACGAGCAGTACTTC. It encodes CATQPPRGEGVDEQYF.

The chain recombines TRBV6-2 or TRBV6-3 with TRBJ2-1; 8 bases match TRBD2. Losses at the gene ends were 5 bases for V and 6 bases for J; bases not matched to a gene: 6. The CDR3 has 14 residues. CDR1 MNHEY and CDR2 SVGEGT come from the germline V gene. The CDR3, as DNA: TGTGCCAGCAGTACGGGACTAGGATCCAATGAGCAGTTCTTC. As protein: CASSTGLGSNEQFF.

This chain uses TRBV29-1 with TRBJ2-7; no firm D call. The CDR3 is made up of 12 amino acids. The ends were cut back, 4 bases at V and 6 bases at J, with 13 bases in the middle. Germline V gene data show CDR1 as SQVTM and CDR2 as ANQGSEA. The CDR3 region is CSVGFGPGEQYF. The CDR3 bases are TGCAGCGTTGGTTTTGGGCCGGGCGAGCAGTACTTC.

This chain links TRBV9 with TRBJ2-5; D remains ambiguous. Germline CDR1 and CDR2: SGDLS and YYNGEE. The germline V and J ends were trimmed by 0 bases and 2 bases, with 11 bases remaining between them. The CDR3 is 15 residues long. CDR3 sequence (DNA): TGTGCCAGCAGCGTAGGGCCGGGTATACAAGAGACCCAGTACTTC. This translates into CASSVGPGIQETQYF. The full variable domain, rest sourced from reference TRBV9 and TRBJ2-5, is DSGVTQTPKHLITATGQRVTLRCSPRSGDLSVYWYQQSLDQGLQFLIQYYNGEERAKGNILERFSAQQFPDLHSELNLSSLELGDSALYFCASSVGPGIQETQYFGPGTRLLVL.

This rearrangement joins TRBV11-1 to TRBJ2-5; no firm D call. Germline assignment: CDR1 SGHAT and CDR2 FQDESV (reference sequence). The V and J ends lost 5 bases and 7 bases respectively, with 14 bases between them. This CDR3 comprises 13 residues. As DNA, the CDR3 is TGTGCCAGCAGCCCAGAACCGTCGGGGACCCAGTACTTC. Translated, it gives CASSPEPSGTQYF.

CDR3 sequence (DNA): TGTGCCATCAGTGACAGGGGCTCGACTAATGAAAAACTGTTTTTT. Encoded protein: CAISDRGSTNEKLFF. This chain uses TRBV10-3 with TRBJ1-4, with D tentatively TRBD1 (6 bases). The CDR3 extends over 15 amino acids. Germline CDR1 reads ENHRY; CDR2 reads SYGVKD. The V end was cut by 3 bases, the J end by 2 bases, with 10 bases between.

The chain has TRBV5-1 and TRBJ2-5; 10 nucleotides agree with TRBD2. Trimming removed 0 bases from V and 2 bases from J; junction bases left unmatched: 1. The CDR3 extends over 15 amino acids. CDR1 is SGHRS, CDR2 YFSETQ, per germline. The CDR3 is CASSLVLAGQETQYF. In DNA form, the CDR3 reads TGCGCCAGCAGCTTGGTACTAGCGGGGCAAGAGACCCAGTACTTC.

This chain links TRBV6-6 with TRBJ1-5; TRBD1 agrees at 9 bases. V shed 6 bases, J shed 8 bases, and the junction held 11 bases outside the gene matches. This CDR3 has 15 residues. CDR1 and CDR2 from the germline V gene are MNHNY and SVGAGI (reference sequence). CDR3 residues: CASSLSTGGEEPQHF. The CDR3 DNA reads TGTGCCAGCAGCCTTTCGACAGGGGGAGAGGAGCCCCAGCATTTT.

The chain joins TRBV2 to TRBJ2-1, with D perhaps TRBD1 or TRBD2 (5 bases each). V dropped 6 bases and J dropped 6 bases, with 21 bases sitting between them. CDR3 length: 16 residues. In germline, CDR1 is SNHLY, CDR2 FYNNEI. The DNA of the CDR3 is TGTGCCAGCAGGGAAACCGGGGCCGTCGACGGCAATGAGCAGTTCTTC. Protein product: CASRETGAVDGNEQFF.

The chain links TRBV6-1 to TRBJ2-1, with 10 bases fitting TRBD2. The CDR3 loop spans 16 amino acids. Germline V gives CDR1 MNHNS, CDR2 SASEGT. The V segment lost 4 bases and the J segment 0 bases; nucleotides outside the gene matches: 3. DNA for the CDR3: TGTGCCAGCAGTGCTTCTAGCGGGGGCTCCTACAATGAGCAGTTCTTC. It translates to CASSASSGGSYNEQFF.

The genes are TRBV7-3 and TRBJ2-1, with D possibly called TRBD1 or TRBD2 (5 bases each). The germline V gene has CDR1 SGHTA and CDR2 FQGTGA. The CDR3 covers 14 residues. With 6 bases removed from V and 8 bases from J, the gap between germline ends came to 17 bases. CDR3 in DNA: TGTGCCAGCAGTATAGGGGCCGCCGGGGATGAGCAGTTCTTC. Translating gives CASSIGAAGDEQFF. Based on the CDR3 plus reference TRBV7-3 and TRBJ2-1, the full variable domain is GAGVSQTPSNKVTEKGKYVELRCDPISGHTALYWYRQSLGQGPEFLIYFQGTGAADDSGLPNDRFFAVRPEGSVSTLKIQRTERGDSAVYLCASSIGAAGDEQFFGPGTRLTVL.

The V gene is TRBV7-3, the J gene TRBJ2-6; D could derive from TRBD1 or TRBD2 (5 bases each). From germline, CDR1 is SGHTA and CDR2 FQGTGA. This CDR3 is 16 amino acids long. V lost 1 base and J 0 bases, leaving 7 bases between the germline ends. The CDR3 loop reads CASSLRGYSGANVLTF. DNA of the CDR3: TGTGCCAGCAGCTTAAGGGGGTACTCTGGGGCCAACGTCCTGACTTTC.

The chain employs TRBV7-9 and TRBJ1-1; D may be TRBD1 (5 bases). Germline V CDR1 and CDR2: SEHNR, FQNEAQ (reference sequence). V was clipped by 0 bases and J by 1 base, with 6 bases between them. This CDR3 has 14 amino acids. In nucleotides, the CDR3 is TGTGCCAGCAGCTTAGCTACAGGGAACACTGAAGCTTTCTTT. This sequence encodes CASSLATGNTEAFF.